The sequence of this T cell receptor beta chain was determined in a study of T cells in Graves' hyperthyroidism and ophthalmopathy. This clonotype appeared many times. Per the germline V gene, CDR1 is SGHNT and CDR2 is YENEEA. The CDR3 sequence is 14 residues long. Trimming pared 5 bases from V and 4 bases from J, leaving 15 bases between. Using RNA transcripts as the source, TCR beta CDR3 regions were amplified. The HTBI set primed first-round TCR CDR3 RT-PCR. TCRdb passed the multiplex PCR reads through MiXCR, listing each CDR3 protein once. The repertoire consists of about 200,000 distinct CDR3 sequences, with around 16% occurring once and the leading ten covering around 52%.

The sample consisted of blood. This clonotype was obtained from a woman aged 45-65 years with Graves' hyperthyroidism. The chain is built from TRBV11-3 and TRBJ2-7; D tentatively reads TRBD1 or TRBD2 (5 bases each). The CDR3 region has the DNA TGTGCCAGCAGCCCCCACTGGGGACCTTACGAGCAGTACTTC. This sequence encodes CASSPHWGPYEQYF.